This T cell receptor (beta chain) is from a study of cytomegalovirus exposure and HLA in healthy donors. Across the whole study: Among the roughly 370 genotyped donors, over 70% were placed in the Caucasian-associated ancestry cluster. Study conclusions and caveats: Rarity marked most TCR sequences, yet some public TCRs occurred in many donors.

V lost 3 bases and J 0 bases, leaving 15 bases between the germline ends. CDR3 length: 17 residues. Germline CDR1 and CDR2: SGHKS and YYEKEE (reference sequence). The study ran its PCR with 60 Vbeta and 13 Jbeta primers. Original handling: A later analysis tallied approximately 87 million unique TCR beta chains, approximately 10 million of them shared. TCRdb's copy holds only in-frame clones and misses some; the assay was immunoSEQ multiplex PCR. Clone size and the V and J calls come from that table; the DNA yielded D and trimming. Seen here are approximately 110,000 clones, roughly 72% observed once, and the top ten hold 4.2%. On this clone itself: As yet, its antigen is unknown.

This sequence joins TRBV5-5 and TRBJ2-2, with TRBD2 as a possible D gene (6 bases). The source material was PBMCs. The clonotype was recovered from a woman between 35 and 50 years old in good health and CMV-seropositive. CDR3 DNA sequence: TGTGCCAGCAGCTATAACGCGGGAAGGGCGAACACCGGGGAGCTGTTTTTT. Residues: CASSYNAGRANTGELFF.